The clone carrying this T cell receptor beta chain was observed a single time. In Seattle, patients joined the study during active infection and were tracked longitudinally. Authors' data handling: Nucleated cell counts were estimated from reference gene primer amplification. Generated by immunoSEQ multiplex PCR, the TCRdb table keeps only in-frame clones and is missing some. Clonal size and the V and J genes are those of that table, whereas D and trimming came from the DNA. Of over 150,000 clones in the sample, roughly 84% were seen once. This sample stems from a study of blood T cell repertoires in COVID-19. Background on the study: The United States, Italy and Spain provided the acute and convalescent COVID-19 samples. PBMCs, B-cell-depleted T cells, or T cells provided the cDNA or gDNA that made up the material.

The CDR3 is made up of 16 amino acids. Germline V gene sequence: CDR1 LNHNV, CDR2 YYDKDF (reference sequence). V lost 4 bases to trimming and J lost 6 bases; unmatched junction nucleotides: 9. The rearrangement links TRBV15 to TRBJ1-5; 10 nucleotides match TRBD1. Input material: peripheral blood. This sequence was found in a man aged 60-69 years with COVID-19, enrolled during active disease. The CDR3 protein is CATSTMTGGTGQPQHF. The CDR3 nucleotides read TGTGCCACCAGCACCATGACAGGGGGCACTGGTCAGCCCCAGCATTTT.